The 23 T cell receptor beta chains given below trace back to one sample, sequenced in a study of blood T cell repertoires in COVID-19. Using immunoSEQ multiplex PCR, the repertoire was profiled, and TCRdb retains in-frame clones only, with some absent. The profile shows around 30,000 clones, roughly 84% of them singletons. Material for sequencing was peripheral blood. The receptors here all came from a human donor in a cohort sampled during active COVID-19.

V and J are TRBV5-1 and TRBJ2-5, with TRBD1 identical over 9 bases. The CDR3 spans 14 residues. Germline trimming cut 4 bases from V and 4 bases from J; bases unmatched to any gene: 5. Germline CDR1 is SGHRS and CDR2 is YFSETQ. The CDR3 protein is CASSVQGARETQYF. For the CDR3, the DNA is TGCGCCAGCAGCGTACAGGGGGCAAGAGAGACCCAGTACTTC.

The table lists this clone with a count of one. The J gene is TRBJ2-3, the V gene TRBV29-1, with 16 bases aligning to TRBD2. This CDR3 comprises 15 residues. Germline CDR1 and CDR2: SQVTM and ANQGSEA. With V trimmed by 6 bases and J by 3 bases, 3 bases remained unmatched. The CDR3 DNA is TGCAGCGTCCCGGGACTAGCGGGGGGGACAGATACGCAGTATTTT. It yields the protein CSVPGLAGGTDTQYF.

The chain couples TRBV3-1 (or the pseudogene TRBV3-2) to TRBJ1-4; TRBD1 matches 9 bases. Looked up from germline, CDR1 is LGHDT and CDR2 is YNNKEL (reference sequence). V was pared by 0 bases and J by 0 bases, with 8 bases of the junction left unmatched. The CDR3 runs 19 residues. The CDR3 reads CASSQDSGGQGATNEKLFF. CDR3 coding DNA: TGTGCCAGCAGCCAAGATAGTGGGGGACAGGGCGCAACTAATGAAAAACTGTTTTTT.

This chain links TRBV27 with TRBJ2-7, with D maybe TRBD1 (7 bases). This CDR3 comprises 15 residues. Trimming took off 2 bases at V and 4 bases at J, with 15 bases between the two ends. The V gene's germline CDR1 is MNHEY and CDR2 SMNVEV (reference sequence). This CDR3 reads CASSLLAGGGYEQYF. The CDR3 DNA sequence: TGTGCCAGCAGTTTACTGGCAGGGGGAGGATACGAGCAGTACTTC.

V usage is TRBV27 and J usage is TRBJ1-4; 9 bases agree with TRBD1. V dropped 5 bases and J dropped 7; count of bases not matched to a gene: 5. Germline assignment: CDR1 MNHEY and CDR2 SMNVEV (reference sequence). The CDR3 spans 14 residues. The CDR3 region has the DNA TGTGCCAGCAGTACGGACAGGGGCATTGAAAAACTGTTTTTT. This sequence encodes CASSTDRGIEKLFF.

The chain recombines TRBV6-5 with TRBJ1-5, with TRBD1 matching 7 bases. This CDR3 region has 14 residues. J was trimmed by 1 base and V by 6 bases; bases with no gene match: 3. CDR1 MNHEY and CDR2 SVGAGI come from the germline V gene. The CDR3 sequence: CASSRGQSNQPQHF. CDR3 nucleotides: TGTGCCAGCAGCCGGGGACAGAGCAATCAGCCCCAGCATTTT.

CDR3 sequence: CASSVAGGTEAFF. In DNA, the CDR3 is TGTGCCAGCAGTGTTGCGGGGGGGACTGAAGCTTTCTTT. This rearrangement joins TRBV2 to TRBJ1-1; a weak D match, TRBD1 (5 bases). Germline-derived CDR1 and CDR2 are SNHLY and FYNNEI. V gave up 4 bases and J gave up 5 bases, with 11 bases separating them. The CDR3 has 13 residues.

The J gene is TRBJ2-5, the V gene TRBV7-2, with a weak D call TRBD1 (6 bases). This CDR3 spans 16 amino acids. Germline CDR1 is SGHTA and CDR2 is FQGNSA. Between the trimmed V and J ends, which lost 5 bases and 3 bases, there was a span of 19 bases. The CDR3 DNA reads TGTGCCAGCAGCCAAGAGGGGTTAGCAGGGGAAGAGACCCAGTACTTC. Translated, it gives CASSQEGLAGEETQYF.

J is TRBJ1-2 and V is TRBV11-2; perhaps TRBD1 as D (6 bases). The CDR3 is 15 residues long. The germline gives CDR1 SGHAT, CDR2 FQNNGV. Trimming took 0 bases from V and 4 from J, leaving 12 bases between them. Written as DNA, the CDR3 is TGTGCCAGCAGCTTAGACCGAGGACAGACCTATGGCTACACCTTC. It is translated as CASSLDRGQTYGYTF.

V gene TRBV5-5 combines with J gene TRBJ2-7, with TRBD2 matching over 7 bases. Germline loops: CDR1 SGHKS, CDR2 YYEKEE (reference sequence). This CDR3 has 15 amino acids. The V segment lost 2 bases and the J segment 3 bases; nucleotides outside the gene matches: 8. In nucleotides, the CDR3 is TGTGCCAGCAGCTTTGGTAACGGGGGGTTCTACGAGCAGTACTTC. It specifies CASSFGNGGFYEQYF. The whole variable domain, remainder taken from reference TRBV5-5 and TRBJ2-7, is DAGVTQSPTHLIKTRGQQVTLRCSPISGHKSVSWYQQVLGQGPQFIFQYYEKEERGRGNFPDRFSARQFPNYSSELNVNALLLGDSALYLCASSFGNGGFYEQYFGPGTRLTVT.

This clone has only one observation. The V call is TRBV23-1, the J call TRBJ2-5; 7 bases match TRBD1. TRBV23-1 is treated as an ORF (open reading frame) with a function not yet certain. V shed 2 bases, J shed 5 bases, and the junction held 8 bases outside the gene matches. The CDR3 extends over 15 amino acids. CDR3 sequence reads: CASSQPGTVRETQYF. CDR3 nucleotides: TGCGCCAGCAGTCAACCCGGGACAGTTAGGGAGACCCAGTACTTC.

The rearrangement links TRBV4-1 to TRBJ1-1; TRBD1 is a possible D gene (6 bases). The V end was cut by 4 bases, the J end by 1 base, with 16 bases between. Looked up from germline, CDR1 is MGHRA and CDR2 is YSYEKL. The length of the CDR3 is 16 residues. CDR3 protein: CASSLTFRGGNTEAFF. CDR3 coding DNA: TGCGCCAGCAGCCTTACGTTTCGAGGGGGGAACACTGAAGCTTTCTTT.

The chain joins TRBV6-6 to TRBJ1-2; D not certain. The CDR3 runs to 15 residues. Germline assignment: CDR1 MNHNY and CDR2 SVGAGI (reference sequence). The V end lost 7 bases, the J end lost 2 bases, and 17 bases lay between the germline ends. The CDR3 region is CASTASPAANYGYTF. The CDR3 region has the DNA TGTGCCAGCACAGCCTCACCTGCGGCGAACTATGGCTACACCTTC.

The V gene is TRBV19, the J gene TRBJ1-4; a possible D gene is TRBD1 (5 bases). The CDR3 covers 16 residues. The germline gives CDR1 LNHDA, CDR2 SQIVND (reference sequence). Trimming pared 5 bases from V and 4 bases from J, leaving 17 bases between. The CDR3 sequence: CASSPGPQGGNEKLFF. As DNA, the CDR3 is TGTGCCAGTAGTCCCGGACCCCAGGGCGGTAATGAAAAACTGTTTTTT.

In this sample, this clone turned up a few times. CDR3 DNA: TGCGCCAGCAGCCAAGATAGACTAGCGGGGGGTTTCGGGGAGCTGTTTTTT. The encoded protein is CASSQDRLAGGFGELFF. The J gene is TRBJ2-2, the V gene TRBV4-3, with 13 nucleotides matching TRBD2. Losses at the gene ends were 0 bases for V and 7 bases for J; bases not matched to a gene: 5. This CDR3 has 17 residues. Per the germline V gene, CDR1 is LGHNA and CDR2 is YSLEER.

This chain joins TRBV7-9 and TRBJ2-1; 11 positions match TRBD1. V lost 3 bases and J lost 8; bases outside the gene matches: 9. Germline loops: CDR1 SEHNR, CDR2 FQNEAQ (reference sequence). The CDR3 spans 16 residues. The CDR3, as DNA: TGTGCCAGCAGCTTTGGGACAGGGGGGCCATTGGATGAGCAGTTCTTC. As protein: CASSFGTGGPLDEQFF.

The chain recombines TRBV28 with TRBJ2-2, with unresolved D. Trimming shortened V by 5 bases and J by 1 base, and 8 bases separated the two germline ends. The CDR3 has 14 amino acids. From germline, CDR1 is MDHEN and CDR2 SYDVKM. The CDR3 region has the DNA TGTGCCAGCAGTGAGAATGGGAACACCGGGGAGCTGTTTTTT. Its translation is CASSENGNTGELFF.

V is TRBV11-2 and J is TRBJ2-7; a possible D gene is TRBD1 (6 bases). The length of the CDR3 is 18 residues. Trimming removed 5 bases at V and 6 bases at J, with 29 bases between. Germline values: CDR1 SGHAT, CDR2 FQNNGV. CDR3: CASSPHVGFTGIRFEQYF. DNA of the CDR3: TGTGCCAGCAGCCCACACGTGGGGTTCACAGGGATTCGCTTCGAGCAGTACTTC.

The DNA of the CDR3 is TGCGCCAGCAGCTTGGCGGCAGGGGTGAACACTGAAGCTTTCTTT. Its protein product is CASSLAAGVNTEAFF. V and J are TRBV5-1 and TRBJ1-1; D possibly corresponds to TRBD1 (6 bases). Trimming removed 0 bases at V and 0 bases at J, with 9 bases between. The CDR3 sequence is 15 residues long. Germline V gene sequence: CDR1 SGHRS, CDR2 YFSETQ.

The chain links TRBV28 to TRBJ1-1; D not resolved. Looked up from germline, CDR1 is MDHEN and CDR2 is SYDVKM. The V end was cut by 3 bases, the J end by 1 base, with 6 bases between. This CDR3 region has 13 residues. CDR3 nucleotide sequence: TGTGCCAGCAGTTTCATCGGGAACACTGAAGCTTTCTTT. Translated: CASSFIGNTEAFF.

This clone was seen a single time. The chain employs TRBV10-3 and TRBJ2-4; 7 nucleotides align to TRBD1. The ends lost 3 bases at V and 7 bases at J; junction bases unmatched: 6. Looked up from germline, CDR1 is ENHRY and CDR2 is SYGVKD. This CDR3 has 14 residues. CDR3 amino acids: CAISDQDRVNIQYF. The CDR3 DNA follows: TGTGCCATCAGTGATCAAGACAGGGTCAACATTCAGTACTTC.

The CDR3 region has the DNA TGCGCCAGCAGCTTGGGTTCGACAGGCAACTATGGCTACACCTTC. This sequence encodes CASSLGSTGNYGYTF. The V gene is TRBV5-1, the J gene TRBJ1-2, with D perhaps matching TRBD1 (6 bases). Germline values: CDR1 SGHRS, CDR2 YFSETQ. The CDR3 totals 15 residues. Trimming cost V 0 bases and J 2 bases, with 11 bases left between them.

The chain employs TRBV7-8 and TRBJ2-5, with D perhaps matching TRBD1 (5 bases). From germline, CDR1 is SGHVS and CDR2 FQNEAQ. With 3 bases removed from V and 1 base from J, the gap between germline ends came to 21 bases. The CDR3 runs to 18 residues. CDR3 in DNA: TGTGCCAGCAGCTTTCCCGGCTCAGGGCACTCCTTCCAAGAGACCCAGTACTTC. This translates into CASSFPGSGHSFQETQYF.